Listed below are T cell receptor beta chains from one sample, sequenced in a study of blood T cell repertoires in COVID-19. The data were produced by immunoSEQ multiplex PCR, yet TCRdb's version contains in-frame clones alone and is incomplete. The sample holds around 180,000 clones, roughly three quarters seen once. Sequenced: peripheral blood. These TCRs come from a woman at least 80 years old with COVID-19, enrolled during active disease. Each CDR3 is given with its conserved first and last residue. The D gene is left open where the match is weak. Rows may omit the clone size; those that give it use once, few, many or a size class.

NA	NA	TRBV18	TRBJ1-2	CASSPQGGYGYTF	TGTGCCAGCTCACCTCAAGGGGGCTATGGCTACACCTTC
TRBD1	NA	TRBV18	TRBJ2-2	CAGTDRGYTGELFF	TGTGCCGGAACAGACAGGGGATACACCGGGGAGCTGTTTTTT
NA	NA	TRBV2	TRBJ2-3	CASSLQGPDTQYF	TGTGCCAGCAGCTTACAGGGACCAGATACGCAGTATTTT
TRBD1	NA	TRBV27	TRBJ2-1	CASRQGQFLYNEQFF	TGTGCCAGCAGGCAGGGACAGTTCCTCTACAATGAGCAGTTCTTC
NA	NA	TRBV6-5	TRBJ2-3	CASTWRQADTQYF	TGTGCCAGCACCTGGAGACAGGCTGATACGCAGTATTTT
TRBD1	few	TRBV10-3	TRBJ1-3	CAISRDRAGNTIYF	TGTGCCATCAGTCGGGACAGGGCTGGAAACACCATATATTTT
NA	NA	TRBV10-3	TRBJ1-4	CAISDPGTLNEKLFF	TGTGCCATCAGTGACCCCGGGACACTTAATGAAAAACTGTTTTTT
TRBD1	NA	TRBV6-5	TRBJ1-2	CASSYSGQTKTYGYTF	TGTGCCAGCAGTTACTCGGGACAGACTAAAACCTATGGCTACACCTTC
TRBD2	NA	TRBV2	TRBJ2-1	CASPGLAGGPCNEQFF	TGTGCCAGCCCAGGACTAGCGGGAGGACCCTGCAATGAGCAGTTCTTC
TRBD1	NA	TRBV10-3	TRBJ2-3	CAISPGTGSTDTQYF	TGTGCCATCAGCCCCGGGACAGGGAGCACAGATACGCAGTATTTT
TRBD2	NA	TRBV7-8	TRBJ2-3	CASSPAPGLAGVAGPPTSTDTQYF	TGTGCCAGCAGCCCCGCGCCGGGTCTAGCGGGGGTCGCGGGACCACCAACTAGCACAGATACGCAGTATTTT
TRBD1	few	TRBV2	TRBJ1-2	CASSDTRQGMRPF	TGTGCCAGCAGTGATACCCGACAGGGAATGAGGCCCTTC
NA	NA	TRBV18	TRBJ1-5	CAASPSSNQPQHF	TGTGCCGCCTCACCCAGTAGCAATCAGCCCCAGCATTTT
TRBD2	NA	TRBV4-2	TRBJ2-1	CASSQLPRDYHFF	TGTGCCAGCAGCCAACTCCCCCGGGACTACCACTTCTTC
NA	NA	TRBV2	TRBJ2-3	CASRTGLTDTQYF	TGTGCCAGCAGGACAGGACTCACAGATACGCAGTATTTT
NA	NA	TRBV28	TRBJ1-6	CASSLPHSHSPLHF	TGTGCCAGCAGTTTGCCCCATAGCCATTCACCCCTCCACTTT
TRBD1	NA	TRBV5-4	TRBJ1-1	CASSHPDRVGTEAFF	TGTGCCAGCAGTCATCCAGACAGGGTGGGCACTGAAGCTTTCTTT
TRBD1	NA	TRBV7-2	TRBJ2-7	CASGDTGTAYEQYF	TGTGCCAGCGGGGATACCGGGACAGCCTACGAGCAGTACTTC
NA	once	TRBV13	TRBJ2-4	CASSLAGDGAGIQYF	TGTGCCAGCAGCTTAGCTGGGGATGGGGCAGGGATTCAGTACTTC
TRBD2	few	TRBV3-1/TRBV3-2	TRBJ2-5	CASSQALRASGSRETQYF	TGTGCCAGCAGCCAAGCTCTTCGGGCTAGCGGGAGCCGGGAGACCCAGTACTTC
TRBD2	many	TRBV4-1	TRBJ2-2	CASSRYTPEGGANTGELFF	TGCGCCAGCAGCCGGTACACTCCAGAGGGAGGGGCGAACACCGGGGAGCTGTTTTTT
TRBD1	few	TRBV18	TRBJ2-1	CASSPTGGAGNEQFF	TGTGCCAGCTCACCGACAGGGGGCGCAGGGAATGAGCAGTTCTTC
NA	NA	TRBV29-1	TRBJ1-2	CSVEVQGYYGYTF	TGCAGCGTTGAAGTCCAGGGCTACTATGGCTACACCTTC
TRBD1	NA	TRBV6-5	TRBJ2-7	CATRSNRGYEQYF	TGTGCCACCAGGTCGAACAGGGGCTACGAGCAGTACTTC
NA	NA	TRBV27	TRBJ2-7	CASSFIDRIGYEQYF	TGTGCCAGCAGTTTCATAGACAGGATTGGCTACGAGCAGTACTTC
TRBD2	NA	TRBV30	TRBJ2-7	CAWSPLLTTSGALYEQYF	TGTGCCTGGAGCCCACTCTTGACAACTAGCGGGGCTCTCTACGAGCAGTACTTC
TRBD1	NA	TRBV10-3	TRBJ1-1	CAISRTGEAFF	TGTGCCATCAGTAGGACAGGGGAAGCTTTCTTT
NA	NA	TRBV7-2	TRBJ1-5	CASSPIPGSNQPQHF	TGTGCCAGCAGCCCCATACCGGGTAGCAATCAGCCCCAGCATTTT
NA	NA	TRBV28	TRBJ2-1	CASRGLEQFF	TGTGCCAGCAGGGGACTTGAGCAGTTCTTC
TRBD1	NA	TRBV7-9	TRBJ1-1	CASSVTGGTAEAFF	TGTGCCAGCAGCGTCACAGGGGGCACTGCTGAAGCTTTCTTT
NA	NA	TRBV5-1	TRBJ2-2	CASSLTEMNTGELFF	TGCGCCAGCAGCTTGACAGAAATGAACACCGGGGAGCTGTTTTTT
NA	NA	TRBV7-4	TRBJ1-5	CASSSTHSAQPQHF	TGTGCCAGCAGCTCCACACACAGTGCTCAGCCCCAGCATTTT
NA	NA	TRBV5-1	TRBJ1-3	CASSLGGGNGNTIYF	TGCGCCAGCAGCTTGGGAGGGGGTAATGGAAACACCATATATTTT
TRBD1	NA	TRBV9	TRBJ2-5	CASSRGTGRGRAQYF	TGTGCCAGCAGTCGAGGGACAGGGAGAGGGAGGGCCCAGTACTTC
TRBD1	NA	TRBV7-2	TRBJ2-6	CASSRDSGSGANVLTF	TGTGCCAGCAGCCGGGACAGTGGTTCTGGGGCCAACGTCCTGACTTTC
NA	once	TRBV20-1	TRBJ1-2	CSAWTSYGYTF	TGCAGTGCTTGGACATCCTATGGCTACACCTTC
NA	NA	TRBV28	TRBJ2-2	CASRRTWNTGELFF	TGTGCCAGCAGGAGGACATGGAACACCGGGGAGCTGTTTTTT
TRBD1	NA	TRBV11-3	TRBJ1-4	CASSYGTDPHEKLFF	TGTGCCAGCAGCTACGGGACAGACCCGCATGAAAAACTGTTTTTT
TRBD2	NA	TRBV5-5	TRBJ2-1	CASSLGLAVDYNEQFF	TGTGCCAGCAGCTTGGGGCTAGCGGTGGACTACAATGAGCAGTTCTTC
TRBD1	NA	TRBV7-9	TRBJ1-2	CASSTPDRPFYGYTF	TGTGCCAGCAGCACCCCGGACAGGCCTTTCTATGGCTACACCTTC
NA	NA	TRBV4-3	TRBJ2-7	CASSQEYGYEQYF	TGCGCCAGCAGCCAAGAGTACGGCTACGAGCAGTACTTC
NA	NA	TRBV6-4	TRBJ1-1	CASSKTGNTEAFF	TGTGCCAGCAGCAAAACAGGGAACACTGAAGCTTTCTTT
TRBD2	many	TRBV27	TRBJ2-1	CASTTRTSGRAYNEQFF	TGTGCCAGCACCACCCGGACTAGCGGGAGGGCCTACAATGAGCAGTTCTTC
NA	NA	TRBV6-5	TRBJ2-5	CASSYSRDTGWETQYF	TGTGCCAGCAGTTACTCGAGGGACACAGGGTGGGAGACCCAGTACTTC
TRBD2	NA	TRBV2	TRBJ2-7	CASSVGTSVHEQYF	TGTGCCAGCAGTGTAGGGACTAGCGTCCACGAGCAGTACTTC
NA	NA	TRBV27	TRBJ2-2	CASSLSQGGTGELFF	TGTGCCAGCAGTTTATCCCAGGGGGGAACCGGGGAGCTGTTTTTT
TRBD2	NA	TRBV19	TRBJ2-7	CASSMRLAGTYEQYF	TGTGCCAGTAGTATGAGGCTAGCGGGGACCTACGAGCAGTACTTC
TRBD2	NA	TRBV27	TRBJ2-5	CASSLYLAGGQETQYF	TGTGCCAGCAGTTTATACCTAGCGGGAGGGCAAGAGACCCAGTACTTC
NA	NA	TRBV30	TRBJ2-1	CAWSANTYNEQFF	TGTGCCTGGAGTGCGAACACATACAATGAGCAGTTCTTC
NA	NA	TRBV7-9	TRBJ1-5	CASSLGWGDQPQHF	TGTGCCAGCAGCCTGGGGTGGGGAGATCAGCCCCAGCATTTT
NA	NA	TRBV7-8	TRBJ1-2	CASSPQGYGYTF	TGTGCCAGCAGCCCCCAGGGCTATGGCTACACCTTC
TRBD2	few	TRBV7-2	TRBJ2-2	CASSLGGRAVGELFF	TGTGCCAGCAGCTTAGGTGGGAGGGCCGTCGGGGAGCTGTTTTTT
NA	NA	TRBV7-9	TRBJ2-1	CASSQNEQFF	TGTGCCAGCAGCCAGAATGAGCAGTTCTTC
TRBD2	NA	TRBV2	TRBJ2-1	CASSESGLAGVNEQFF	TGTGCCAGCAGTGAATCGGGACTAGCGGGAGTAAATGAGCAGTTCTTC
NA	NA	TRBV4-2	TRBJ2-3	CASSHPRTDTQYF	TGTGCCAGCAGCCATCCTCGCACAGATACGCAGTATTTT
NA	NA	TRBV11-2	TRBJ2-1	CASSLDGRGVPLVSDEQFF	TGTGCCAGCAGCTTAGATGGCAGGGGAGTCCCCCTCGTTAGCGATGAGCAGTTCTTC